This T cell receptor beta chain came from a study of beta chain features in type 1 diabetes (dated by TCRdb to between 2017 and 2018). Context from the whole study: No differences in mean age, gender distribution, total cell number or subset yield were found between patients and healthy donors. A total of roughly 100 million sorted cells were examined across all samples, and the number of cells per subset was strongly correlated with RNA yield. The study compared the TCRB repertoires of sorted circulating CD4+ T cell subsets in recently diagnosed type 1 diabetes patients with those in matched healthy donors. Whereas all 30 or so donors provided naive and central memory subsets, regulatory and stem cell-like memory subsets were isolated from just 8 patients and roughly 8 healthy donors.

This clone has just a few counts. This receptor's antigen is unknown. Nothing much larger sits one base from this clone, and base qualities are not available. Overall study results and their limits: At VDJ recombination sites, type 1 diabetes patients had fewer insertions and more deleted nucleotides, which implies abnormalities in thymic rearrangement. Naive, central memory and regulatory TCRB repertoires appeared more similar among patients than among healthy donors. In all four CD4+ subsets, TCRB CDR3 length was moderately but significantly shorter in type 1 diabetes patients. Because cDNA was sequenced instead of genomic DNA, activated cells with high expression could be over-represented, although the groups did not differ in activation or CD3 levels. Only small numbers of individuals were included in the HLA sub-analyses, which left unresolved whether HLA type had any influence on TCRB rearrangement. PCR might favor shorter templates, but patient and control samples were amplified and corrected together, so any skew would affect both groups equally.

A single peripheral blood draw of about 120 mL on average was collected from each donor into heparinised tubes. A BD FACSAria II was used to sort naive, central memory, regulatory and stem cell-like memory CD4+ T cells with a panel that included CD45RO, CCR7, CD25, CD127, CD95 and CD27. All sorted populations exceeded 98% purity. Right away, PBMCs were isolated by Lymphoprep density gradient centrifugation and were stained directly, with no culture step. Samples were stained and sorted in pairs, with one healthy donor and one patient per experiment, so that batch effects were minimized. The trim is 7 bases for V and 5 bases for J, with a gap of 11 bases between the germline ends. The CDR3 measures 12 amino acids from cysteine to phenylalanine. Of the read, only the CDR3 DNA is kept; its 36 bases are in frame from base 1. From a lookup of the germline V gene, CDR1 and CDR2 are MDHEN and SYDVKM. The entire amount of isolated RNA was reverse transcribed using the High Capacity cDNA Reverse Transcription Kit, so the sequenced TCRB transcripts were expressed ones. Deep immunoSEQ sequencing was applied to naive, central memory and regulatory T cell samples, giving an average of around 3.4 million total reads per sample. Sorted cells were lysed in RLT buffer and RNA was extracted with DNase-treated RNeasy Micro or Mini kits, depending on cell number. To prevent cross-contamination, every cell subset was processed on its own, while patient and healthy donor samples were processed together. The immunoSEQ multiplex PCR was used to amplify TCRB sequences from cDNA, yielding 87-bp fragments that span the CDR3 region. The amplicons were sequenced using the Illumina HiSeq platform. On the study's bioinformatics: Synthetic template baselines were used to correct PCR bias computationally, reads within Hamming distance 2 were collapsed, and singletons that could not be merged were discarded. Reads were aligned against IMGT so that V, D and J genes, CDR3 length and insertions or deletions at six rearrangement sites could be assigned. Within each subset, clonotype counts were normalized to sorted cell number, and only after that were true diversity and Gini coefficients computed with the tcR R package. The overlap coefficient, calculated on TCRB nucleotide sequences, was used to quantify repertoire sharing. As a proxy for the pre-selection repertoire, out-of-frame TCRB sequences from naive cells were analyzed. As stored in TCRdb, this immuneACCESS dataset retains in-frame rearrangements with V and J assigned. A fraction of the clones does not appear; measured against another copy, unresolved V genes explain less than half of the discrepancy, and the remainder lacks a known reason. From that table come the V and J calls and clone size; the DNA was used to work out D and trimming. The sample yields about 450,000 clones; about an eighth were counted once. The ten largest account for more than 0.045% of the sample.

Sample: naive CD4+ T cells from blood. Sample cell subset or site, as interpreted from the label and publication: true naive CD4+ T cells. This TCR derives from a woman aged 18-29 years in good health. This receptor chain uses TRBV28 and TRBJ2-5; there is no confident call for the D gene. The CDR3 loop reads CASNLRRETQYF. The bases are TGTGCCAGCAATTTGCGTAGGGAGACCCAGTACTTC.